These T cell receptor beta chains were read from a single sample in a study of T cell changes during pregnancy in multiple sclerosis. TCRdb's copy holds only in-frame clones and misses some; the assay was immunoSEQ multiplex PCR. This sample has about 98,000 clones, with about 92% found just once. This specimen consisted of peripheral blood, obtained after pregnancy. All receptors derive from a female donor in good health, enrolled as a control in a pregnancy study. CDR3s include the opening cysteine and the closing phenylalanine or tryptophan. The order of the fields is clone size, D gene, V gene, J gene, CDR3 protein, CDR3 DNA. D genes are given only for firm matches. Size is omitted from some rows. Given values are once, few, many or a class for expanded clones.

-	-	TRBV4-2	TRBJ1-1	CASSQEGATARDTEAFF	TGTGCCAGCAGCCAAGAAGGGGCTACAGCCAGGGACACTGAAGCTTTCTTT
once	-	TRBV27	TRBJ1-2	CASSLSMGSYYGYTF	TGTGCCAGCAGTTTATCGATGGGGAGCTACTATGGCTACACCTTC
-	-	TRBV4-1	TRBJ2-5	CASSKGGGETQYF	TGCGCCAGCTCTAAGGGGGGAGGGGAGACCCAGTACTTC
-	TRBD1	TRBV11-3	TRBJ2-7	CASSPQGQGHYEQYF	TGTGCCAGCAGCCCCCAGGGACAGGGGCACTACGAGCAGTACTTC
-	TRBD1	TRBV13	TRBJ2-7	CASSSRTGGSYEQYF	TGTGCCAGCAGCTCAAGGACAGGGGGTTCCTACGAGCAGTACTTC
-	-	TRBV23-1	TRBJ1-4	CANEQGGEKLFF	TGCGCCAACGAACAGGGCGGCGAAAAACTGTTTTTT
once	TRBD1	TRBV9	TRBJ1-1	CASSEQGAGTEAFF	TGTGCCAGCAGCGAACAGGGGGCGGGCACTGAAGCTTTCTTT
-	-	TRBV5-1	TRBJ1-2	CASSQGDGYTF	TGCGCCAGCAGCCAAGGGGATGGCTACACCTTC
-	-	TRBV7-7	TRBJ2-2	CASSFSPTGELFF	TGTGCTAGCAGCTTCTCCCCCACCGGGGAGCTGTTTTTT
-	-	TRBV4-1	TRBJ2-5	CASSPGRETQYF	TGCGCCAGCAGCCCCGGTCGGGAGACCCAGTACTTC
-	TRBD1	TRBV14	TRBJ1-3	CASSQAGTGGNTIYF	TGTGCCAGCAGCCAAGCCGGGACAGGTGGAAACACCATATATTTT
-	TRBD2	TRBV5-1	TRBJ2-3	CASSLSPPRLAGGTDTQYF	TGCGCCAGCAGCTTGAGCCCTCCAAGACTAGCGGGAGGGACAGATACGCAGTATTTT
-	TRBD2	TRBV27	TRBJ2-1	CASSLSGGGNEQFF	TGTGCCAGCAGTTTAAGCGGGGGAGGGAATGAGCAGTTCTTC
-	TRBD2	TRBV25-1	TRBJ2-1	CASSAVGGAGGGEQFF	TGTGCCAGCAGTGCGGTAGGCGGGGCGGGGGGCGGTGAGCAGTTCTTC
-	TRBD2	TRBV28	TRBJ2-5	CASSSSQGLASSETQYF	TGTGCCAGCAGTTCCTCCCAGGGACTAGCGTCCTCAGAGACCCAGTACTTC
once	TRBD1	TRBV19	TRBJ1-1	CASSTLRGQGAEAFF	TGTGCCAGTAGTACCCTCAGGGGACAGGGGGCTGAAGCTTTCTTT
once	-	TRBV27	TRBJ2-2	CASSLMAPQRQTGELFF	TGTGCCAGCAGCTTAATGGCCCCCCAACGACAGACCGGGGAGCTGTTTTTT
-	-	TRBV27	TRBJ2-1	CASNNPGDEQFF	TGTGCCAGCAATAACCCTGGAGATGAGCAGTTCTTC
-	-	TRBV7-9	TRBJ2-2	CASSYHRDSNTGELFF	TGTGCCAGCAGCTACCACCGGGACTCTAACACCGGGGAGCTGTTTTTT
-	-	TRBV9	TRBJ1-1	CASSGGDFQNAEAFF	TGTGCCAGCAGCGGTGGGGACTTCCAGAACGCTGAAGCTTTCTTT
-	-	TRBV6-5	TRBJ1-1	CASSYSAGANEAFF	TGTGCCAGCAGTTACTCCGCAGGGGCTAATGAAGCTTTCTTT
-	TRBD1	TRBV19	TRBJ2-2	CASSSLPGQYTGELFF	TGTGCCAGTAGTTCGCTCCCGGGACAGTACACCGGGGAGCTGTTTTTT
-	TRBD1	TRBV6-5	TRBJ2-5	CASSGTGGETQYF	TGTGCCAGCAGCGGGACAGGGGGAGAGACCCAGTACTTC
-	-	TRBV5-1	TRBJ1-6	CASSLDANRNSPLHF	TGCGCCAGCAGCTTGGATGCCAATAGAAATTCACCCCTCCACTTT
-	-	TRBV29-1	TRBJ2-1	CSVTISALEQFF	TGCAGCGTTACCATAAGTGCGCTTGAGCAGTTCTTC
-	TRBD2	TRBV18	TRBJ2-3	CASSPIGTSPDTQYF	TGTGCCAGCTCACCAATTGGGACTAGCCCAGATACGCAGTATTTT